This T cell receptor beta chain comes out of a study of T cells after yellow fever vaccination. The overall study: Any fraction with a low cell number was prepared using SMART-Seq v4 Ultra Low Input.

At least ten counts were recorded for this clonotype. Its antigen remains unidentified. Via MiXCR, TCRdb re-called the 5' RACE reads, giving one row per CDR3 protein. The table includes 160,000 or so distinct CDR3 sequences, approximately 6.7% detected once. The germline V gene encodes CDR1 SGHRS and CDR2 YFSETQ. This CDR3 spans 14 amino acids. The V segment lost 4 bases and the J segment 8 bases; nucleotides outside the gene matches: 11. Regarding the study as a whole: The study noted that FACS-sorted repertoires could contain abundant clonotypes contaminating from the bulk population. Booster sampling recovered most clones from primary vaccination (under 97% CD4, around 90% CD8).

The material was CD4+ T cells sorted from PBMCs, obtained around 5 days after the first yellow fever vaccination. The chain employs TRBV5-1 and TRBJ1-2; 7 bases match TRBD1. This clonotype was obtained from a man between 18 and 35 years old who received the YFV17D yellow fever vaccine. Here the CDR3 DNA reads TGCGCCAGCAGCGGACAAAGGGGGCAAAACGGCTACACCTTC. It codes for CASSGQRGQNGYTF.